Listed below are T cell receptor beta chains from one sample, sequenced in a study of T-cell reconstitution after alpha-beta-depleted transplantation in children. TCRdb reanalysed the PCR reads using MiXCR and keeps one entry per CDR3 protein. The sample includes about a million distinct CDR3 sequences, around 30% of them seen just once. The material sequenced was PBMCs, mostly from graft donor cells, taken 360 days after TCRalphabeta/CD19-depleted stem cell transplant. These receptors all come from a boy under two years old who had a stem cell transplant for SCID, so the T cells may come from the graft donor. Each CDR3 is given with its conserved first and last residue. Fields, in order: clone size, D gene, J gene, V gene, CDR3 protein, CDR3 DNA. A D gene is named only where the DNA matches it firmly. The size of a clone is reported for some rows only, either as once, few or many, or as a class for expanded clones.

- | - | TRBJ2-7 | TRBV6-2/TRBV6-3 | CASSYSSIEVAYEQYF | TGTGCCAGCAGTTACTCGTCAATCGAAGTCGCCTACGAGCAGTACTTC
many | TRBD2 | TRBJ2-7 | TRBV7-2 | CASSLNKLGGISYEQYF | TGTGCCAGCAGCTTAAACAAGTTGGGGGGGATATCCTACGAGCAGTACTTC
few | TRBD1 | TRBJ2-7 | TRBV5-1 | CASSWTGIPEQYF | TGCGCCAGCAGCTGGACAGGGATCCCCGAGCAGTACTTC
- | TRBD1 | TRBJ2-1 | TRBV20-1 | CSARYDTGTGSEQFF | TGCAGTGCTAGATACGACACGGGGACAGGGAGTGAGCAGTTCTTC
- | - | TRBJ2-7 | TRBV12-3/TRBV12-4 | CASSLGQTVYEQYF | TGTGCCAGCAGTTTAGGACAGACGGTCTACGAGCAGTACTTC
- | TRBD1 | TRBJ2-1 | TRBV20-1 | CSARTGVPWNEQFF | TGCAGTGCTCGGACAGGGGTCCCTTGGAATGAGCAGTTCTTC
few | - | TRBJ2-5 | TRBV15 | CATSRVTYQETQYF | TGTGCCACCAGCAGAGTGACGTACCAAGAGACCCAGTACTTC
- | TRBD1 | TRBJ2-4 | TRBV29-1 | CSFRTGLPKNIQYF | TGCAGCTTTCGGACAGGGTTGCCCAAAAACATTCAGTACTTC
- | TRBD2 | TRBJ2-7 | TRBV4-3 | CASSQDGVAGNYEQYF | TGCGCCAGCAGCCAAGATGGAGTAGCGGGGAACTACGAGCAGTACTTC
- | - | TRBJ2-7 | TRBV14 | CASSQLGGGSYEQYF | TGTGCCAGCAGCCAACTCGGGGGAGGCTCCTACGAGCAGTACTTC
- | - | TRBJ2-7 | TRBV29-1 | CSVSPGPYEQYF | TGCAGCGTTTCGCCCGGGCCCTACGAGCAGTACTTC
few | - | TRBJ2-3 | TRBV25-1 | CASSGWTVSTDTQYF | TGTGCCAGCAGTGGATGGACGGTGAGCACAGATACGCAGTATTTT
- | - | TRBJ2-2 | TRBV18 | CASSPNAHYTGELFF | TGTGCCAGCTCACCTAATGCGCACTACACCGGGGAGCTGTTTTTT
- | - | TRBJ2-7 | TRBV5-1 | CASSLAKTYEKEQYF | TGCGCCAGCAGCTTGGCCAAGACTTACGAGAAGGAGCAGTACTTC
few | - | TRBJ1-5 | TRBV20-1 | CSAGPIWSNQPQHF | TGCAGTGCTGGCCCTATTTGGAGCAATCAGCCCCAGCATTTT
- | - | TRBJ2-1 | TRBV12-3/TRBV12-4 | CASSFGVYNEEQFF | TGTGCCAGCAGTTTCGGAGTCTACAATGAGGAGCAGTTCTTC
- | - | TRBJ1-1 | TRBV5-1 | CASTKWGTNTEAFF | TGCGCCAGCACAAAGTGGGGGACGAACACTGAAGCTTTCTTT
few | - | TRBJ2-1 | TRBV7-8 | CASSSPSGPKYNEQFF | TGTGCCAGCAGCTCACCTTCGGGACCGAAATACAATGAGCAGTTCTTC
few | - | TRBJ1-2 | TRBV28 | CASSPPRGGGYTF | TGTGCCAGCAGCCCCCCTCGAGGGGGGGGCTACACCTTC
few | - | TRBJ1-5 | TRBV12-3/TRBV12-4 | CASMSTPGNQPQHF | TGTGCCAGCATGAGCACTCCAGGCAATCAGCCCCAGCATTTT
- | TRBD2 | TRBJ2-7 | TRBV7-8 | CASRVSPLAAYEQYF | TGTGCCAGCAGAGTCTCCCCTCTAGCGGCCTACGAGCAGTACTTC
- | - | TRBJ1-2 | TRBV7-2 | CASSLSRGYGYTF | TGTGCCAGCAGCCTCTCACGGGGCTATGGCTACACCTTC
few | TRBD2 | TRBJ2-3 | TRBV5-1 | CASSPRLAVMGTQYF | TGCGCCAGCAGCCCCCGACTAGCGGTGATGGGTACGCAGTATTTT
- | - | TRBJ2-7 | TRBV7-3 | CASSLILGSEQYF | TGTGCCAGCAGCTTAATCTTAGGTTCCGAGCAGTACTTC
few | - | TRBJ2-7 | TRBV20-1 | CSAIQGKYEQYF | TGCAGTGCTATCCAGGGTAAATACGAGCAGTACTTC
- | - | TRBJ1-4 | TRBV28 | CASSWGQGPNEKLFF | TGTGCCAGCAGTTGGGGTCAGGGGCCTAATGAAAAACTGTTTTTT
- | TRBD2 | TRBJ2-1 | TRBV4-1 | CASSQDSGTSGVNEQFF | TGCGCCAGCAGCCAAGATTCCGGGACTAGCGGGGTTAATGAGCAGTTCTTC
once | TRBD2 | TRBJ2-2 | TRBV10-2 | CASSQTSGGFVGELFF | TGCGCCAGCAGCCAGACTAGCGGGGGGTTCGTCGGGGAGCTGTTTTTT
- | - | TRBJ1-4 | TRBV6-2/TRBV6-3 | CASSSQTNEKLFF | TGTGCCAGCAGCTCACAGACTAATGAAAAACTGTTTTTT
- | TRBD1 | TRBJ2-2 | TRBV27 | CASSSGQGNGELFF | TGTGCCAGCAGTTCGGGACAGGGTAACGGGGAGCTGTTTTTT
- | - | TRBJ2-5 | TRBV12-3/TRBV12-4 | CASSLPGGGGGETQYF | TGTGCCAGCAGTTTGCCAGGGGGCGGGGGGGGAGAGACCCAGTACTTC
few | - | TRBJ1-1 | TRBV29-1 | CSAARVVIAEAFF | TGCAGCGCTGCCAGGGTTGTTATAGCAGAAGCTTTCTTT
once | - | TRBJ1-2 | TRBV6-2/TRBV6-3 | CASSYSAGRVLDGYTF | TGTGCCAGCAGTTACTCCGCGGGTAGAGTACTAGATGGCTACACCTTC
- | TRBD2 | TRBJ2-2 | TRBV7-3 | CASSLSSRGGNTGELFF | TGTGCCAGCAGCTTATCAAGCCGCGGGGGAAACACCGGGGAGCTGTTTTTT
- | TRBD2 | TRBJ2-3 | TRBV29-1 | CSVVLAATSTDTQYF | TGCAGCGTTGTCCTAGCGGCGACTAGCACAGATACGCAGTATTTT
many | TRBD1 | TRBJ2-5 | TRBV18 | CASSPQAGGQQETQYF | TGTGCCAGCTCACCTCAAGCAGGGGGCCAACAAGAGACCCAGTACTTC
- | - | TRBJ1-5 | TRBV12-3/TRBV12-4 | CASSPDDDRPQHF | TGTGCCAGCAGTCCAGATGACGACCGACCCCAGCATTTT
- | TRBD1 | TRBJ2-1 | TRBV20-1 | CSARSGDSPYNEQFF | TGCAGTGCTAGATCTGGGGACAGTCCCTACAATGAGCAGTTCTTC
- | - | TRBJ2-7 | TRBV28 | CASSFGGRIYEQYF | TGTGCCAGCAGTTTCGGGGGGCGCATCTACGAGCAGTACTTC
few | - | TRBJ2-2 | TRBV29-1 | CSVVGIGTTGELFF | TGCAGCGTCGTAGGAATCGGCACAACCGGGGAGCTGTTTTTT
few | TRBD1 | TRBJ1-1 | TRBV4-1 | CASSPAGTGFEAFF | TGCGCCAGCAGCCCGGCCGGGACAGGATTTGAAGCTTTCTTT
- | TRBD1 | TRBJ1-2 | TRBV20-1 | CSAARGLGNYGYTF | TGCAGTGCCGCGAGGGGGCTTGGGAACTATGGCTACACCTTC
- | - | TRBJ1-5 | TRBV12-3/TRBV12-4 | CASSTTPGGDQPQHF | TGTGCCAGCAGCACCACCCCGGGGGGCGATCAGCCCCAGCATTTT
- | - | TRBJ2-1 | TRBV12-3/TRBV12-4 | CASSPYNLDNEQFF | TGTGCCAGCAGTCCCTATAACCTTGACAATGAGCAGTTCTTC
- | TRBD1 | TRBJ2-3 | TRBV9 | CASSVRQGLTDTQYF | TGTGCCAGCAGCGTGAGACAGGGGCTCACAGATACGCAGTATTTT
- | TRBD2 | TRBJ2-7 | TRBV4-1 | CASSPEMSGGFEDEQYF | TGCGCCAGCAGTCCTGAGATGAGCGGGGGTTTTGAGGACGAGCAGTACTTC
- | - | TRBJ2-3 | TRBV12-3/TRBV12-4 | CASSLQFRGDTQYF | TGTGCCAGCAGTTTACAGTTCCGTGGAGATACGCAGTATTTT
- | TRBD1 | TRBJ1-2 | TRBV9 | CASSVERQGLSGYTF | TGTGCCAGCAGCGTAGAGAGACAGGGATTGTCGGGCTACACCTTC
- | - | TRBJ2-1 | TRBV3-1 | CASSQDGVRAWPSSYNEQFF | TGTGCCAGCAGCCAAGATGGTGTTAGGGCCTGGCCAAGCTCCTACAATGAGCAGTTCTTC
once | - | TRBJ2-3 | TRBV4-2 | CASSRGDSRTDTQYF | TGTGCCAGCAGCCGAGGGGACTCACGCACAGATACGCAGTATTTT
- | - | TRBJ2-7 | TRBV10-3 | CAISEVRTVSSYEQYF | TGTGCCATCAGTGAGGTGAGGACAGTGAGCTCCTACGAGCAGTACTTC
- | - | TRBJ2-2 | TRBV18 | CASSPIRHRTNTGELFF | TGTGCCAGCTCACCCATCCGACACCGAACTAACACCGGGGAGCTGTTTTTT
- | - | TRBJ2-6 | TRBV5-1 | CASRGGANVLTF | TGCGCCAGCAGGGGGGGGGCCAACGTCCTGACTTTC
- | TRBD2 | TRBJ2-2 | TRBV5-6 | CASSLSARGLANTGELFF | TGTGCCAGCAGCTTGTCGGCTAGGGGACTAGCGAACACCGGGGAGCTGTTTTTT
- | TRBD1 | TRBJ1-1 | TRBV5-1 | CASQGQGGTEAFF | TGCGCCAGCCAGGGACAGGGCGGGACTGAAGCTTTCTTT
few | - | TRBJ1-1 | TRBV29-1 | CSVALRQENTEAFF | TGCAGCGTTGCTTTAAGGCAGGAGAACACTGAAGCTTTCTTT